The source of this T cell receptor beta chain is a study of T cell changes during pregnancy in multiple sclerosis. Between the trimmed V and J ends, which lost 9 bases and 1 base, there was a span of 13 bases. This CDR3 contains 13 residues. Germline lookup yields CDR1 LGHNT and CDR2 FRNRAP. The table came from immunoSEQ multiplex PCR; TCRdb's copy has only in-frame clones and leaves some out. Of roughly 73,000 clones detected, more than 90% appear once; the ten largest clones hold over 2%. Here the sequenced sample was peripheral blood, taken in the second trimester of pregnancy. This TCR was sampled from a female donor in good health, enrolled as a control in a pregnancy study. V usage is TRBV12-5 and J usage is TRBJ2-7, with a weak D call TRBD2 (5 bases). CDR3 protein: CASGLAPSYEQYF. CDR3 bases: TGTGCTAGCGGGTTAGCGCCTTCCTACGAGCAGTACTTC. Supplemented by reference TRBV12-5 and TRBJ2-7, the full variable domain reads DARVTQTPRHKVTEMGQEVTMRCQPILGHNTVFWYRQTMMQGLELLAYFRNRAPLDDSGMPKDRFSAEMPDATLATLKIQPSEPRDSAVYFCASGLAPSYEQYFGPGTRLTVT.